This T cell receptor beta chain appears in the sequencing data of a study of T cell responses to AZD1222 COVID-19 vaccine. Overall study results and limits: Only a handful of individuals given AZD1222 were seropositive at baseline. Spike-specific TCR breadth and depth both grew after two AZD1222 doses. Most donors were white British, females outnumbered males, and clonal diversity was possibly underestimated.

The V gene's germline CDR1 is SGHTA and CDR2 FQGNSA. The germline V and J ends were trimmed by 5 bases and 5 bases, with 11 bases remaining between them. CDR3 length equals 13 residues. TCRdb's table, derived via immunoSEQ multiplex PCR, lists solely in-frame clones and lacks some. The table lists 130,000 to 150,000 clones, about 92% of them singletons. As for this clone: Its cognate antigen is unknown.

The receptor comes from an adult in good health. V usage is TRBV7-2 and J usage is TRBJ2-3; D gene uncertain. The material was peripheral blood, obtained on day 0 of AZD1222 vaccination. The CDR3 is CASSPQMGDTQYF. CDR3 nucleotides: TGTGCCAGCAGCCCGCAAATGGGAGATACGCAGTATTTT.